This T cell receptor (beta chain) was sequenced for a study of T cells in Graves' hyperthyroidism and ophthalmopathy. Clinical symptoms, serum thyroxine, TRAb, thyroid ultrasound and orbital computed tomography informed diagnoses. With 5 bases removed from V and 9 bases from J, the gap between germline ends came to 17 bases. Germline V gene data show CDR1 as MNHEY and CDR2 as SMNVEV (reference sequence). This CDR3 comprises 14 residues. What was amplified from RNA transcripts were TCR beta CDR3 regions. An initial round of RT-PCR targeting the TCR CDR3 relied on the HTBI primer set. One entry per CDR3 protein, called by TCRdb with MiXCR from the multiplex PCR reads. This table holds around 300,000 distinct CDR3 sequences, about 20% found once.

This chain links TRBV27 with TRBJ2-1; D perhaps matches TRBD1 (6 bases). This receptor was obtained from a man aged 30 to 45 with Graves' ophthalmopathy. The material sequenced was blood. This CDR3 reads CASSTRGIYGEQFF. CDR3 coding DNA: TGTGCCAGCAGTACTAGGGGGATTTACGGTGAGCAGTTCTTC.